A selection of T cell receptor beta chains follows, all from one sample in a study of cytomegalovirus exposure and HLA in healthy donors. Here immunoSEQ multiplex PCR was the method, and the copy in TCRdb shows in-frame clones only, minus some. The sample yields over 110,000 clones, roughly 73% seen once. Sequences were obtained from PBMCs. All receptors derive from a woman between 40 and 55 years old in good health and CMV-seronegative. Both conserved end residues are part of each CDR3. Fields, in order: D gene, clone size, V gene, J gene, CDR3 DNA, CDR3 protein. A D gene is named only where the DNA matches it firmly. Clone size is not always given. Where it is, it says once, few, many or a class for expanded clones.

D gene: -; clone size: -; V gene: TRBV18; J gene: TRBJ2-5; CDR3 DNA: TGTGCCAGCTCACGGCCGGGGGTAGAGACCCAGTACTTC; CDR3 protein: CASSRPGVETQYF
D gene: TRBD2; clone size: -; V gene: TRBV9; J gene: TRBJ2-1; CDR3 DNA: TGTGCCAGCAGCCCCAAGCTAGCGGGGCGTTTGAGTGAGCAGTTCTTC; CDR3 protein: CASSPKLAGRLSEQFF
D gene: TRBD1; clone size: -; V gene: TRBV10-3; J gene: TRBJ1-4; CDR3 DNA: TGTGCCATCAGCGACGGGGACAGGGAACACGAAAAACTGTTTTTT; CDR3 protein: CAISDGDREHEKLFF
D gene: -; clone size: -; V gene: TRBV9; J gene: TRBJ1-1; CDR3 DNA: TGTGCCAGCAGCAAACGCCCCGGACTTCAGAACACTGAAGCTTTCTTT; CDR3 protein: CASSKRPGLQNTEAFF
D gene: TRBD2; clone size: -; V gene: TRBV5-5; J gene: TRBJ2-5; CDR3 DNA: TGTGCCAGCAGCCCCGGACTAGCGGGGGGAGAGACCCAGTACTTC; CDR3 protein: CASSPGLAGGETQYF
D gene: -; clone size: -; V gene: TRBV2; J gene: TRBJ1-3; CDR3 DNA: TGTGCCAGCAGTACTACAGGGTTCGGAAACACCATATATTTT; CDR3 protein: CASSTTGFGNTIYF
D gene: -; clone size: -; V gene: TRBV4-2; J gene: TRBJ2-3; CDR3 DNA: TGTGCCAGCAGCCAACCCTCAGAGGCCGGGGCAGATACGCAGTATTTT; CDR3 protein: CASSQPSEAGADTQYF
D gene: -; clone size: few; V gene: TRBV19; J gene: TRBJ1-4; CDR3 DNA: TGTGCCAGTAGTGTTAGGGGGACGACTAATGAAAAACTGTTTTTT; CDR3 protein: CASSVRGTTNEKLFF
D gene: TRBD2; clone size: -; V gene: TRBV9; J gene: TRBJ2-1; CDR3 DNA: TGTGCCAGCAGCGGGACTAGCGGGGGAGACCCCTACAATGAGCAGTTCTTC; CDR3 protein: CASSGTSGGDPYNEQFF
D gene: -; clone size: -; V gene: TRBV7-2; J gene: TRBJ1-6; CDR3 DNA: TGTGCCAGCAGCCCAAACGCCGGGGGGAATTCACCCCTCCACTTT; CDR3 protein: CASSPNAGGNSPLHF
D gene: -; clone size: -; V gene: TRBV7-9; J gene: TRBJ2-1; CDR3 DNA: TGTGCCAGCAGCCGAGACAGTAATGAGCAGTTCTTC; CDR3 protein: CASSRDSNEQFF
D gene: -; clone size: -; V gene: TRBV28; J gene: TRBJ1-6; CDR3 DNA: TGTGCCAGCAGTCTGGGGACACCTAATTCACCCCTCCACTTT; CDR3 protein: CASSLGTPNSPLHF
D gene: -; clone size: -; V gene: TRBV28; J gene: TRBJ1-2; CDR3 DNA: TGTGCCAGCAGGATACAGGTACCCCCCTATGGCTACACCTTC; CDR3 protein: CASRIQVPPYGYTF
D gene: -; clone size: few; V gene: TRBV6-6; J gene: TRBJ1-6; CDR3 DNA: TGTGCCAGCAGTTACTCTTTAACGGGTAATTCACCCCTCCACTTT; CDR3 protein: CASSYSLTGNSPLHF
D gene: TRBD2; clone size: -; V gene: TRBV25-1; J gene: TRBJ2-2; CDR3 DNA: TGTGCCAGCAGTCGAAGAACTAGCGGGAACACCGGGGAGCTGTTTTTT; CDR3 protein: CASSRRTSGNTGELFF
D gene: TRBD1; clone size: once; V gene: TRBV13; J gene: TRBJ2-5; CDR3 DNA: TGTGCCAGCAGCGGAGGGACAGGCCAGCAAGAGACCCAGTACTTC; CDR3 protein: CASSGGTGQQETQYF
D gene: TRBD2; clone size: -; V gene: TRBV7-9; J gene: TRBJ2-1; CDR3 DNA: TGTGCCAGCAGCTTACTAGCGGGGGGGCCAAATGAGCAGTTCTTC; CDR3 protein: CASSLLAGGPNEQFF
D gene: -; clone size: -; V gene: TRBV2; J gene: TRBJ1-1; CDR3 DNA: TGTGCCAGGAGCACACAGGGAGAAGCTTTCTTT; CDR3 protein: CARSTQGEAFF
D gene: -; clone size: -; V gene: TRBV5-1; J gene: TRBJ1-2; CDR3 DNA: TGCGCCAGCAGCTTGGTTTCCCAGGGCTTCAATGGCTACACCTTC; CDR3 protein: CASSLVSQGFNGYTF
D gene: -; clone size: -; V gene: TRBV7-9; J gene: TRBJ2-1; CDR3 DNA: TGTGCCAGCAGCTTAGTAGAATACAATGAGCAGTTCTTC; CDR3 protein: CASSLVEYNEQFF
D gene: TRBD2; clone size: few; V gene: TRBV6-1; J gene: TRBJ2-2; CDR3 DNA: TGTGCCAGCAGTGGCTTGGCGGGGGGGCCGGGCGGGGAGCTGTTTTTT; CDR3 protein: CASSGLAGGPGGELFF
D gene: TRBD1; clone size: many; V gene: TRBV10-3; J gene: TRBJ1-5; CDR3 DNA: TGTGCCATTGGGACAGGGGACCTCAATCAGCCCCAGCATTTT; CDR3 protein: CAIGTGDLNQPQHF
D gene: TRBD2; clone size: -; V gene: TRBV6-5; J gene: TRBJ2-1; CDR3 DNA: TGTGCCAGCAGTTACACCAGCGGGGGGGTTGAGCAGTTCTTC; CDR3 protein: CASSYTSGGVEQFF
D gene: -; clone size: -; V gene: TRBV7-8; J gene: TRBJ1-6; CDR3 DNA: TGTGCCAGCAGCTTTAGGGGGACAAGGACTAATTCACCCCTCCACTTT; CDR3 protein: CASSFRGTRTNSPLHF
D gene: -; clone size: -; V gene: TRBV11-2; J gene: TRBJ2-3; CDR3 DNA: TGTGCCAGCAGCCTACTGGTAGCATCTATCACAGATACGCAGTATTTT; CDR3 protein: CASSLLVASITDTQYF
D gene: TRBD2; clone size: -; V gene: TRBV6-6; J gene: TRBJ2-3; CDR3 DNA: TGTGCCAGCAGTAGCGGGGGGCTCACAGATACGCAGTATTTT; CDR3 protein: CASSSGGLTDTQYF
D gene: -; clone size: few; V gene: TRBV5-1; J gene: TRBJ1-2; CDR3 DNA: TGCGCCAGCAGCTTGGCCAGGCCCCGGACCCTGAGACCTTCGCGGGATGGCTACACCTTC; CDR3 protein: CASSLARPRTLRPSRDGYTF
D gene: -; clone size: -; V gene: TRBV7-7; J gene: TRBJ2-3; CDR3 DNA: TGTGCTAGCAGCCTGGGGACTCACGGGTACACAGATACGCAGTATTTT; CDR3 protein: CASSLGTHGYTDTQYF
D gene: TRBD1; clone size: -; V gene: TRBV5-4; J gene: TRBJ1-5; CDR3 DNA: TGTGCCAGCAGCCCACCCACTGACAGGGGGCTTTATAGCAATCAGCCCCAGCATTTT; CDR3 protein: CASSPPTDRGLYSNQPQHF
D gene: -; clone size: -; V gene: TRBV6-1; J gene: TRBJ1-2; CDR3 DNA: TGTGCCAGCTCGGGAGTCAGGCTCTATGGCTACACCTTC; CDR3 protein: CASSGVRLYGYTF
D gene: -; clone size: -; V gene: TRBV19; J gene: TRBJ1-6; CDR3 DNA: TGTGCCAGTAGTATGGCCCATAATTCACCCCTCCACTTT; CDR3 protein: CASSMAHNSPLHF